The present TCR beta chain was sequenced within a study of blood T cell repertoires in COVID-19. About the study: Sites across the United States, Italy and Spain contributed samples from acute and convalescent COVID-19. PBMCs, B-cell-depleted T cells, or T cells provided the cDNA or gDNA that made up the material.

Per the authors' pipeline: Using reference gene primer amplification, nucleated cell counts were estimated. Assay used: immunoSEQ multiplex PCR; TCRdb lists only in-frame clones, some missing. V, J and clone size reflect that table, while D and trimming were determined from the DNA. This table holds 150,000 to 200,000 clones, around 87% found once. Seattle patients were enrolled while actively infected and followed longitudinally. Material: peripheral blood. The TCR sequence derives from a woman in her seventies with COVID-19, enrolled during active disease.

The CDR3 DNA reads TGTGCCAGCAGCGTTCTGACAGGGGACTATGGCTACACCTTC. It specifies CASSVLTGDYGYTF. The chain has TRBV9 and TRBJ1-2, with 8 nucleotides matching TRBD1. The CDR3 spans 14 residues. With 2 bases clipped from V and 3 bases from J, the junction kept 3 bases outside the gene matches. Germline V gene lookup returns CDR1 SGDLS and CDR2 YYNGEE.